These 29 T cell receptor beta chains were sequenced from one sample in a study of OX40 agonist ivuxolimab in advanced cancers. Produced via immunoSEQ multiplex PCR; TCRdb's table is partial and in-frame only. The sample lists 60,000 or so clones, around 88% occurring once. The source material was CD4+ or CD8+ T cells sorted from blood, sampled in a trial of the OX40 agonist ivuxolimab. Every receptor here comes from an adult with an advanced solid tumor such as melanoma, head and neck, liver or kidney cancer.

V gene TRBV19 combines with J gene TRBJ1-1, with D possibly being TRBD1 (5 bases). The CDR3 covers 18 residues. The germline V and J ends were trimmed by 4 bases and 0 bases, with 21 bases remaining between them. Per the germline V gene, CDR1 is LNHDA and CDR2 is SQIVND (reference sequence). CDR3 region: CASSSRQGLNSMNTEAFF. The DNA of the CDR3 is TGTGCCAGTAGTAGCCGCCAGGGTTTGAACTCAATGAACACTGAAGCTTTCTTT.

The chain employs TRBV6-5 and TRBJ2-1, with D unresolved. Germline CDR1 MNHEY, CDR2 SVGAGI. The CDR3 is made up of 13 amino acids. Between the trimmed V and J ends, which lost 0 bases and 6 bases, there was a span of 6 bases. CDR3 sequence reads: CASSYSYSNEQFF. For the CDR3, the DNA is TGTGCCAGCAGTTACTCTTACTCCAATGAGCAGTTCTTC.

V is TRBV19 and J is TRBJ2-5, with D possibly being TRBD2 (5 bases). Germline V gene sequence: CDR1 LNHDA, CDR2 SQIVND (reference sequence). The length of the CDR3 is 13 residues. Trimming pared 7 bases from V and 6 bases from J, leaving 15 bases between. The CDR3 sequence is CASTQGLRQTQYF. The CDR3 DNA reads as TGTGCCAGTACCCAAGGACTCAGGCAGACCCAGTACTTC.

CDR3 coding DNA: TGTGCCAGCAACATCCTCGGGGATACCTACGAGCAGTACTTC. Translated, it gives CASNILGDTYEQYF. This chain uses TRBV2 with TRBJ2-7; D might be TRBD2 (5 bases). Germline values: CDR1 SNHLY, CDR2 FYNNEI. The CDR3 length is 14 residues. V was cut by 7 bases and J by 2 bases, with 15 bases left in between.

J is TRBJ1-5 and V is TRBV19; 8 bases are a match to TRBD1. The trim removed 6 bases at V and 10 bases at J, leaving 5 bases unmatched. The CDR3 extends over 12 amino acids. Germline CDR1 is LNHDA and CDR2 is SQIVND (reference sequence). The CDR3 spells CASRDRASPQHF. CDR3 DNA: TGTGCCAGTAGGGACAGGGCTTCACCCCAGCATTTT.

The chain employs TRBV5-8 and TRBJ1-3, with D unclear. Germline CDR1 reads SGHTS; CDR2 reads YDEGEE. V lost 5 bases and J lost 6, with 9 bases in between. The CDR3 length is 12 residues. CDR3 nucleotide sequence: TGTGCCAGCAGTCTCGGAGTAAACACCATATATTTT. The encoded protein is CASSLGVNTIYF.

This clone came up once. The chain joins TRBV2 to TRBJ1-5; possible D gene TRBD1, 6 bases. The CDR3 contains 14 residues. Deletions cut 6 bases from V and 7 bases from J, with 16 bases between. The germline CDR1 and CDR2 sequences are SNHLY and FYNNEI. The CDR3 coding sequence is TGTGCCAGCAGAAGACAGGCGGAGAAGCAGCCCCAGCATTTT. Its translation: CASRRQAEKQPQHF.

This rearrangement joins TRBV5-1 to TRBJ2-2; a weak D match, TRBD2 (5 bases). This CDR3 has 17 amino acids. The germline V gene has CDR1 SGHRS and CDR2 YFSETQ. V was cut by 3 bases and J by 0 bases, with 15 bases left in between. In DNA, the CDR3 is TGCGCCAGCAGCTATGTGTGGGAGAGACCGAACACCGGGGAGCTGTTTTTT. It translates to CASSYVWERPNTGELFF.

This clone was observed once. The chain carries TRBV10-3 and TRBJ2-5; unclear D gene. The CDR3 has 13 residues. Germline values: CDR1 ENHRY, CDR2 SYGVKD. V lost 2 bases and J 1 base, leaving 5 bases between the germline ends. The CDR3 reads CAISETAQETQYF. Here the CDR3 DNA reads TGTGCCATCAGTGAGACAGCCCAAGAGACCCAGTACTTC.

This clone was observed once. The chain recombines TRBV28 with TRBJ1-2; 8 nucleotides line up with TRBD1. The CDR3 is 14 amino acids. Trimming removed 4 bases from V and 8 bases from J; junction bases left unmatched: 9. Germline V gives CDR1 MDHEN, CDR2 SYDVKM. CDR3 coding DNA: TGTGCCAGCAGTTCGTACCAGGGGGCTCGGGGCTACACCTTC. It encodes CASSSYQGARGYTF.

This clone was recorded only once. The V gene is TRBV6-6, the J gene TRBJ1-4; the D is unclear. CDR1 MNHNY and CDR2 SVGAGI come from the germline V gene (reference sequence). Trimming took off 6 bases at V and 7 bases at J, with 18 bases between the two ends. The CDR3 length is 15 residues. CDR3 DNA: TGTGCCAGCAGGGATGACGGGAGTCTCGGTGAAAAACTGTTTTTT. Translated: CASRDDGSLGEKLFF.

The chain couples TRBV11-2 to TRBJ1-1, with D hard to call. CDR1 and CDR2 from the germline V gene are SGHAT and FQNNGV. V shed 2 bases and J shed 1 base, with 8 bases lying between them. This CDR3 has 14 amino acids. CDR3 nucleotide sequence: TGTGCCAGCAGCTTATCAGCGGGGAACACTGAAGCTTTCTTT. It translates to CASSLSAGNTEAFF.

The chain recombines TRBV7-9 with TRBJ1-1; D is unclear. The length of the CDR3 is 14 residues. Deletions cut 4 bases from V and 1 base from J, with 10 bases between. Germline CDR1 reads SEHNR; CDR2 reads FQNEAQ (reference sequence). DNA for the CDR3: TGTGCCAGCAGCTCCCCTCCCGGGAACACTGAAGCTTTCTTT. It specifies CASSSPPGNTEAFF.

CDR3 in amino acids: CASSLSGRVAKNIQYF. The CDR3 nucleotides are TGTGCCAGCAGCCTTAGCGGGAGAGTAGCCAAAAACATTCAGTACTTC. The V call is TRBV7-3, the J call TRBJ2-4, with 9 nucleotides matching TRBD2. Germline CDR1 SGHTA, CDR2 FQGTGA. The CDR3 length is 16 residues. Trimming at V came to 5 bases and at J to 0 bases, leaving 5 bases not matched to a gene.

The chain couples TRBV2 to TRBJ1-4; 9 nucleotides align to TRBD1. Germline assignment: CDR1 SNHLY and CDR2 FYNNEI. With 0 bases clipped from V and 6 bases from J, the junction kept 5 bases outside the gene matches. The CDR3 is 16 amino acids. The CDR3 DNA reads TGTGCCAGCAGTGAAGCTTCCGGACAGGGGTATGAAAAACTGTTTTTT. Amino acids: CASSEASGQGYEKLFF.

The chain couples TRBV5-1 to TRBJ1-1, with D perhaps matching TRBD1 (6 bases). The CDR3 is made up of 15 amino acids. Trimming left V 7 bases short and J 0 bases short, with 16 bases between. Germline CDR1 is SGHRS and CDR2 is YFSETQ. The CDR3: CASWKGGDLNTEAFF. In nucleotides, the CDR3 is TGCGCCAGCTGGAAAGGGGGGGACCTGAACACTGAAGCTTTCTTT.

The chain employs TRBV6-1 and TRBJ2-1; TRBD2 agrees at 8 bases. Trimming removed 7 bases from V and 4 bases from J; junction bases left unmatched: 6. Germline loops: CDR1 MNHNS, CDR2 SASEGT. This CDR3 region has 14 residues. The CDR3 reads CASTAGGPYNEQFF. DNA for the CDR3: TGTGCCAGCACCGCGGGGGGCCCTTACAATGAGCAGTTCTTC.

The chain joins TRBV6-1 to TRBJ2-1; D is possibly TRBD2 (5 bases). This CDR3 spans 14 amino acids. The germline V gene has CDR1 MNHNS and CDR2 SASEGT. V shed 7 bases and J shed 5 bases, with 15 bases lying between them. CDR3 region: CASTLPGGNNEQFF. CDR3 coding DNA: TGTGCCAGCACCCTCCCCGGAGGTAACAATGAGCAGTTCTTC.

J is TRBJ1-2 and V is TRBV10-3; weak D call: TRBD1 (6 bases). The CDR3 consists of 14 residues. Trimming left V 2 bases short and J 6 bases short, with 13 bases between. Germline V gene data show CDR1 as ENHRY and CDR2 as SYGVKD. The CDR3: CAISERAGEDGYTF. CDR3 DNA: TGTGCCATCAGTGAGAGGGCAGGGGAGGATGGCTACACCTTC.

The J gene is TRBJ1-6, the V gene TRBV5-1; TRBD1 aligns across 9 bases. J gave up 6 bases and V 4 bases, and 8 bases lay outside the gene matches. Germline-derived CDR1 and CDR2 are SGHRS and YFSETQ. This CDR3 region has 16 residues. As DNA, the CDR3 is TGCGCCAGCAGCCAAAACTCGGGACAGGGTAATTCACCCCTCCACTTT. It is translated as CASSQNSGQGNSPLHF.

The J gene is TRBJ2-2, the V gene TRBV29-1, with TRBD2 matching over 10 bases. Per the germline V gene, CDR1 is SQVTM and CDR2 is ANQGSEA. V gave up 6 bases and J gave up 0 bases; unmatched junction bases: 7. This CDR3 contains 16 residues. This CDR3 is CSVPKREGSNTGELFF. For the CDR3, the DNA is TGCAGCGTCCCCAAGCGGGAGGGGTCGAACACCGGGGAGCTGTTTTTT.

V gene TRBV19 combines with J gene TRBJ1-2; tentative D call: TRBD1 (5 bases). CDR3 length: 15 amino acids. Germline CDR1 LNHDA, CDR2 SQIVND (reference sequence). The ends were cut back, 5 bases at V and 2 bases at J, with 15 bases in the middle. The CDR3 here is CASSPMDTGNYGYTF. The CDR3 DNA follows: TGTGCCAGTAGTCCGATGGACACAGGAAACTATGGCTACACCTTC.

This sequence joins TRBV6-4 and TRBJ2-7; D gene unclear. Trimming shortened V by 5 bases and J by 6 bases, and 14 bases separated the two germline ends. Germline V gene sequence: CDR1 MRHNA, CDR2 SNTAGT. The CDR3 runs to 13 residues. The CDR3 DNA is TGTGCCAGCAGTCCAAATGGGTTGGGCGAGCAGTACTTC. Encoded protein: CASSPNGLGEQYF.

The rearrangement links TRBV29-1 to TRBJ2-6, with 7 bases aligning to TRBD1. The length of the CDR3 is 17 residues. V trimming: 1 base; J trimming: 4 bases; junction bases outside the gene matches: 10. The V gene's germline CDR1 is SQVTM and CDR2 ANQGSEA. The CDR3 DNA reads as TGCAGCGTTGAAGCTACTCGACAGGGTAACGGGGCCAACGTCCTGACTTTC. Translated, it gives CSVEATRQGNGANVLTF.

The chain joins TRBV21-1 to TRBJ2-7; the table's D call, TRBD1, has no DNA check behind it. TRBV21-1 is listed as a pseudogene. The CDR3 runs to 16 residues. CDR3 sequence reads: CASSKGETGVTYEQYF. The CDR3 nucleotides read TGTGCCAGCAGCAAAGGAGAGACAGGGGTAACCTACGAGCAGTACTTC.

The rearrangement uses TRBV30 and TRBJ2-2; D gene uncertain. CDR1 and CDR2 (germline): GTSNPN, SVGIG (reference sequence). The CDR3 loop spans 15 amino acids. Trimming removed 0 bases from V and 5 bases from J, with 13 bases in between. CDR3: CAWSVPGSGTGELFF. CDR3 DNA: TGTGCCTGGAGTGTGCCCGGCAGTGGGACCGGGGAGCTGTTTTTT.

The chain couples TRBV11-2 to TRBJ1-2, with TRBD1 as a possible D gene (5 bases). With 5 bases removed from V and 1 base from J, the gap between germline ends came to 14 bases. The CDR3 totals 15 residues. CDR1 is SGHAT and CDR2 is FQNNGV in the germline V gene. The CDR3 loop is CASSPRSGFNYGYTF. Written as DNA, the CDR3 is TGTGCCAGCAGCCCCCGTTCAGGGTTTAACTATGGCTACACCTTC.

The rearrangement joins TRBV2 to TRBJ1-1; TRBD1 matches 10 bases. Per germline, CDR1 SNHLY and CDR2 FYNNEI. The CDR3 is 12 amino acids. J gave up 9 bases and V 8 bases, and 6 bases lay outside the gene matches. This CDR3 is CASGGDRGKAFF. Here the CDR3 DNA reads TGTGCCAGCGGGGGGGACAGGGGAAAAGCTTTCTTT.

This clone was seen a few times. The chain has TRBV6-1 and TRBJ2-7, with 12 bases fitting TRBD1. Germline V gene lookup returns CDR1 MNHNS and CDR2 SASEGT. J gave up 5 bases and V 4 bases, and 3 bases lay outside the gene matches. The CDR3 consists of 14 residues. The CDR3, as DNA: TGTGCCAGCAGTGGGGGACAGGGGGCGAACGAGCAGTACTTC. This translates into CASSGGQGANEQYF.